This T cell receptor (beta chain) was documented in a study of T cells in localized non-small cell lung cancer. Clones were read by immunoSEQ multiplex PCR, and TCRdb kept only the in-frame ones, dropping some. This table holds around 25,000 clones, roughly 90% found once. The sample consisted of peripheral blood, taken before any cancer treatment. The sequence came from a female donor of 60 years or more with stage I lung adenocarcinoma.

Written as DNA, the CDR3 is TGTGCCACCAGCAGGGGGAGGGACTCCAACACTGAAGCTTTCTTT. Translating gives CATSRGRDSNTEAFF. This chain links TRBV15 with TRBJ1-1, with a possible D match to TRBD1 (5 bases). V was pared by 3 bases and J by 2 bases, with 13 bases between. The germline CDR1 and CDR2 sequences are LNHNV and YYDKDF (reference sequence). The CDR3 is 15 residues long.